These 7 T cell receptor beta chains were all obtained from the same sample, sequenced in a study of beta chain features in type 1 diabetes. Overall study findings and caveats: Type 1 diabetes patients had moderately but significantly shorter TCRB CDR3s in all four CD4+ subsets.

The antigens of these receptors remain unknown. The entirety of the isolated RNA underwent reverse transcription, so expressed TCRB transcripts were sequenced. Assay used: immunoSEQ multiplex PCR; TCRdb lists only in-frame clones, some missing. The sample contains some 370,000 clones, about 10% of which appear only once. The sample consisted of central memory CD4+ T cells from blood. The receptors originated from a man aged 30 to 45 with type 1 diabetes.

This chain connects TRBV7-6 to TRBJ1-5; unclear D gene. The V gene lost 1 base and the J gene lost 4 bases, with 14 bases spanning the gap. This CDR3 spans 16 amino acids. Germline CDR1 is SGHVS and CDR2 is FNYEAQ. The CDR3 sequence: CASSLVGGSLNQPQHF. The CDR3 region has the DNA TGTGCCAGCAGCTTAGTGGGAGGGTCCCTGAATCAGCCCCAGCATTTT.

This clone was seen at least ten times. CDR3 DNA sequence: TGTGCCAGCAGCCCCCCCCTAGCGGGAGTTAGAAACATTCAGTACTTC. Protein: CASSPPLAGVRNIQYF. J is TRBJ2-4 and V is TRBV13; TRBD2 matches at 10 bases. Germline CDR1 PRHDT, CDR2 FYEKMQ (reference sequence). V gave up 5 bases and J gave up 6 bases; unmatched junction bases: 10. The CDR3 covers 16 residues.

The rearrangement links TRBV6-5 to TRBJ1-4; D perhaps matches TRBD1 (5 bases). CDR1 and CDR2 (germline): MNHEY, SVGAGI. This CDR3 is 13 amino acids long. Deletions cut 6 bases from V and 8 bases from J, with 13 bases between. In nucleotides, the CDR3 is TGTGCCAGCAGCGCCCTCGGGGGGGAAAAACTGTTTTTT. Amino acids: CASSALGGEKLFF.

This sequence joins TRBV7-2 and TRBJ1-1; weak D call: TRBD1 (6 bases). The germline V gene encodes CDR1 SGHTA and CDR2 FQGNSA. This CDR3 has 13 amino acids. V was clipped by 6 bases and J by 6 bases, with 14 bases between them. The CDR3 bases are TGTGCCAGCAGTAACCGGGGGGCCTCTGAAGCTTTCTTT. The encoded protein is CASSNRGASEAFF.

The genes are TRBV11-3 and TRBJ2-1; 7 positions agree with TRBD1. CDR1 and CDR2 from the germline V gene are SGHNT and YENEEA. The CDR3 consists of 18 residues. V gave up 5 bases and J gave up 0 bases; unmatched junction bases: 13. This CDR3 reads CASSPETGTQSSYNEQFF. DNA of the CDR3: TGTGCCAGCAGCCCCGAGACAGGGACCCAGAGCTCCTACAATGAGCAGTTCTTC.

This clone was seen more than once but under ten times. V gene TRBV5-6 combines with J gene TRBJ2-3; 7 bases are a match to TRBD2. The CDR3 is 17 amino acids. V lost 4 bases and J lost 2; bases outside the gene matches: 13. The V gene's germline CDR1 is SGHDT and CDR2 YYEEEE. This chain's CDR3 is CASSAPGGGSPTDTQYF. CDR3 sequence (DNA): TGTGCCAGCAGCGCCCCGGGAGGCGGGTCGCCCACAGATACGCAGTATTTT.

The chain joins TRBV7-9 to TRBJ1-4; 7 bases are a match to TRBD1. Unmatched junction bases numbered 9, after V lost 8 bases and J lost 6 bases. The CDR3 length is 14 residues. Germline V lookup: CDR1 SEHNR, CDR2 FQNEAQ (reference sequence). Here the CDR3 DNA reads TGTGCCAGCGCTATACAGGGGTTAGATGAAAAACTGTTTTTT. Amino acid sequence: CASAIQGLDEKLFF. The entire variable domain, with the rest obtained from reference TRBV7-9 and TRBJ1-4, is as follows: DTGVSQNPRHKITKRGQNVTFRCDPISEHNRLYWYRQTLGQGPEFLTYFQNEAQLEKSRLLSDRFSAERPKGSFSTLEIQRTEQGDSAMYLCASAIQGLDEKLFFGSGTQLSVL.